Below, one TCR beta chain is given with its context. Its target is not known. The source of the sample is a study of human T cells and chemical hapten exposure. About the research overall: TCR yields differed between samples (mainly from small differences in pooled library volume). General study points: TCRs at a frequency above 1 in 1000 stayed unchanged with DPC sensitization.

One entry per CDR3 protein, called by TCRdb with MiXCR from the RACE reads. The sample consists of approximately 400,000 distinct CDR3 sequences, around 5.5% of them appearing once. As to time point: pre-sensitization, week 0. The treatment denotes: therapeutic diphenylcyclopropenone sensitization with weekly scalp DPC. The sample was whole blood, taken in connection with sensitization to the hapten diphenylcyclopropenone (DPC). The source is a woman aged 50 to 60 with alopecia areata. Some clones in this sample may be carry-over from other donors' samples.

Written as DNA, the CDR3 is TGCAGTGCTAGAGGTGGGGAATCCAGCTCCTACGAGCAGTACTTC. This sequence encodes CSARGGESSSYEQYF. V usage is TRBV20-1 and J usage is TRBJ2-7; D unresolved. The germline gives CDR1 DFQATT, CDR2 SNEGSKA (reference sequence). This CDR3 is 15 amino acids long. V lost 1 base and J lost 0, with 13 bases in between.